The clone carrying this TCR beta chain has only a few counts. This record comes from a study of beta chain features in type 1 diabetes. Expressed TCRB transcripts got sequenced, as all isolated RNA was reverse transcribed. TCRdb's copy holds only in-frame clones and misses some; the assay was immunoSEQ multiplex PCR. The sample has 860,000 or so clones, roughly a sixth seen once. Sequencing input: naive CD4+ T cells from blood. This receptor was taken from a woman aged 18-29 years in good health.

The CDR3 spells CATSNRTDNQPQHF. The CDR3 region has the DNA TGTGCCACCAGCAACCGGACGGACAATCAGCCCCAGCATTTT. The chain is built from TRBV15 and TRBJ1-5; no reliable D call. Germline lookup yields CDR1 LNHNV and CDR2 YYDKDF (reference sequence). Trimming left V 4 bases short and J 3 bases short, with 10 bases between. The CDR3 runs 14 residues.